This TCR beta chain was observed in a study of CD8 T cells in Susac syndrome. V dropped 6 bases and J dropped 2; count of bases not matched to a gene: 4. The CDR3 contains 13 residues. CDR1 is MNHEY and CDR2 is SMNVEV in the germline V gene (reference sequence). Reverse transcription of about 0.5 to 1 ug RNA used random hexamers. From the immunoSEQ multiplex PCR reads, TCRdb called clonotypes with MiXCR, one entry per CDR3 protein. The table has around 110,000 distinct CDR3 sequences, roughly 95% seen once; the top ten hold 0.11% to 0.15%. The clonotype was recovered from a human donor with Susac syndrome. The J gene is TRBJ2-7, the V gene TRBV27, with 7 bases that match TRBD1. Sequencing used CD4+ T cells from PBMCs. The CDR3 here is CASRFGQAYEQYF. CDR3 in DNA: TGTGCCAGCAGATTCGGACAGGCCTACGAGCAGTACTTC.